One T cell receptor beta chain is described in this entry. Its antigen is still unknown. The data are from a study of cytotoxic CD8 clonotypes in ibrutinib-treated CLL. Study at large: Mean values per sample were some 250,000 productive templates and tens of thousands of productive rearrangements.

The repertoire was sequenced with immunoSEQ multiplex PCR; TCRdb's copy has only in-frame clones and lacks some. Of 300,000 or so clones listed, about 61% are singletons. CDR3 length: 15 amino acids. Trimming removed 3 bases from V and 5 bases from J; junction bases left unmatched: 5. Germline V lookup: CDR1 MNHEY, CDR2 SMNVEV (reference sequence). Findings of the study overall: Progressing and sustained-remission patients had different sampling times.

As input for TCR beta libraries, around 2 micrograms of genomic DNA came from cryopreserved PBMCs. Specimen: PBMCs, collected after 36 months of ibrutinib treatment. The rearrangement uses TRBV27 and TRBJ2-2, with 8 positions matching TRBD1. The clonotype originates from a human donor with chronic lymphocytic leukemia. CDR3 in DNA: TGTGCCAGCAGTTTGAGGACAGGGAGAACCGGGGAGCTGTTTTTT. Its protein is CASSLRTGRTGELFF.